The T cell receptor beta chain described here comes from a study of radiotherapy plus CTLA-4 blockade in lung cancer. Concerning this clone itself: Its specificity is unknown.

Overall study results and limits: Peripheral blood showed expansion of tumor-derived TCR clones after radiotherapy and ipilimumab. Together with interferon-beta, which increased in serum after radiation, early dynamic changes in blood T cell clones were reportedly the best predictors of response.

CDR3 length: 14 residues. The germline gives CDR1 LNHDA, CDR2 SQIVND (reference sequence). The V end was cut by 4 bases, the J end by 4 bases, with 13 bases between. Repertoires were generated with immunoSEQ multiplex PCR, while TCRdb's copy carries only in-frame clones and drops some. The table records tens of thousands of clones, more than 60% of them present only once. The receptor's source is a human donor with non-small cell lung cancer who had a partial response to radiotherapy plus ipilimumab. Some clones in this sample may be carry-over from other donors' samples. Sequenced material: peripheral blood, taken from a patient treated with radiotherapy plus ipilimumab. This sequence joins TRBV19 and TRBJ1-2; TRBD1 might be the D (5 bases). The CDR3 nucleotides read TGTGCCAGTAGTAGTGGGGCGCGGAGCTATGGCTACACCTTC. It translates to CASSSGARSYGYTF.